The 18 T cell receptor beta chains reported below all come from one sample, sequenced in a study of blood T cells in healthy people across ages. Primed by a sample-barcoded 5' primer and a J-beta primer mix, a second PCR proceeded for about 7 to 12 cycles. Each CDR3 protein is one row after TCRdb ran MiXCR on the 5' RACE reads. The sample yields roughly 500,000 distinct CDR3 sequences, 25% to 30% seen once. Specimen: blood. The receptors were sampled from a woman between 65 and 79 years old in good health.

The chain employs TRBV19 and TRBJ2-3; D gene unclear. V was pared by 3 bases and J by 11 bases, with 9 bases between. The CDR3 consists of 11 residues. Per the germline V gene, CDR1 is LNHDA and CDR2 is SQIVND (reference sequence). The CDR3 sequence is CASSMARQQYF. CDR3 in DNA: TGTGCCAGTAGTATGGCCCGCCAGCAGTATTTT.

This clonotype has only a few counts. The rearrangement uses TRBV5-1 and TRBJ2-5, with D unresolved. The DNA end favors TRBJ2-7, so the J call may be wrong. This CDR3 has 15 residues. Germline values: CDR1 SGHRS, CDR2 YFSETQ. CDR3 in amino acids: CASSLGVGISYEQYF. The CDR3 DNA follows: TGCGCCAGCAGCCTTGGAGTGGGCATCTCATACGAGCAGTACTTC.

This clonotype was counted between two and nine times. The chain joins TRBV29-1 to TRBJ1-1; D is unclear. V shed 5 bases and J shed 5 bases, with 15 bases lying between them. The germline gives CDR1 SQVTM, CDR2 ANQGSEA. This CDR3 has 13 residues. DNA of the CDR3: TGCAGCGTTAAATGGGGAGTACGGACTGAAGCTTTCTTT. Amino acids: CSVKWGVRTEAFF.

This clonotype was observed a few times. The rearrangement joins TRBV5-1 to TRBJ1-2, with TRBD1 as a possible D gene (5 bases). V gave up 0 bases and J gave up 6 bases, with 15 bases separating them. In germline, CDR1 is SGHRS, CDR2 YFSETQ. The CDR3 is made up of 15 amino acids. For the CDR3, the DNA is TGCGCCAGCAGCTTGGTGGCAGGGAGTGTTGATGGCTACACCTTC. It specifies CASSLVAGSVDGYTF.

This chain links TRBV13 with TRBJ2-4, with 8 positions matching TRBD1. J gave up 6 bases and V 2 bases, and 12 bases lay outside the gene matches. The germline V gene encodes CDR1 PRHDT and CDR2 FYEKMQ (reference sequence). The CDR3 is 17 residues long. The CDR3 nucleotides read TGTGCCAGCAGCTTACTTCAGGGGGCCAGGACAGCAAACATTCAGTACTTC. Residues: CASSLLQGARTANIQYF.

The chain recombines TRBV27 with TRBJ2-5; D gene unclear. The end of the DNA fits TRBJ2-7 better, so the J call may be wrong. Looked up from germline, CDR1 is MNHEY and CDR2 is SMNVEV (reference sequence). The CDR3 length is 13 residues. The CDR3 DNA reads TGTGCCAGCAGTGTACGGCGAACCTACGAGCAGTACTTC. It encodes CASSVRRTYEQYF.

V gene TRBV20-1 combines with J gene TRBJ1-2; D perhaps matches TRBD1 (6 bases). V lost 1 base, J lost 0 bases, and 12 bases lay in between. CDR3 length: 15 amino acids. Germline CDR1 reads DFQATT; CDR2 reads SNEGSKA (reference sequence). CDR3 in DNA: TGCAGTGCTAGAGCTACAGGGCTGACTAACTATGGCTACACCTTC. Translating it yields CSARATGLTNYGYTF.

The chain joins TRBV15 to TRBJ2-1, with D unclear. Between the trimmed V and J ends, which lost 0 bases and 10 bases, there was a span of 10 bases. CDR1 LNHNV and CDR2 YYDKDF come from the germline V gene (reference sequence). The CDR3 covers 13 residues. CDR3 protein: CATSRDWRDEQFF. The CDR3 DNA reads as TGTGCCACCAGCAGAGATTGGCGAGACGAGCAGTTCTTC.

V usage is TRBV27 and J usage is TRBJ1-1, with 7 nucleotides matching TRBD1. Germline V gene data show CDR1 as MNHEY and CDR2 as SMNVEV (reference sequence). Trimming cost V 6 bases and J 0 bases; bases outside gene matches: 7. This CDR3 is 15 amino acids long. CDR3 in DNA: TGTGCCAGCAGAACACAGGGGTTCATGAACACTGAAGCTTTCTTT. It codes for CASRTQGFMNTEAFF.

The chain employs TRBV20-1 and TRBJ2-3; D gene uncertain. Germline V gene sequence: CDR1 DFQATT, CDR2 SNEGSKA (reference sequence). The length of the CDR3 is 16 residues. The germline V and J ends were trimmed by 0 bases and 0 bases, with 13 bases remaining between them. The CDR3 bases are TGCAGTGCTAGAGATCAGTTCCGTCAGAGCACAGATACGCAGTATTTT. It specifies CSARDQFRQSTDTQYF.

Only a few counts were recorded for this clonotype. The rearrangement joins TRBV9 to TRBJ1-3; D is uncertain. Germline CDR1 SGDLS, CDR2 YYNGEE. The V end lost 0 bases, the J end lost 3 bases, and 10 bases lay between the germline ends. The CDR3 runs to 15 residues. The CDR3 bases are TGTGCCAGCAGCGTAGTCCCTTTGGGTGGAAACACCATATATTTT. It translates to CASSVVPLGGNTIYF.

The sample holds a few counts of this clonotype. The chain joins TRBV11-2 to TRBJ1-1; D is perhaps TRBD1 (5 bases). CDR1 is SGHAT and CDR2 is FQNNGV in the germline V gene. The V end lost 4 bases, the J end lost 4 bases, and 19 bases lay between the germline ends. There are 16 residues in the CDR3. Here the CDR3 reads CASSSQGGAETTEAFF. Written as DNA, the CDR3 is TGTGCCAGCAGCTCGCAGGGAGGAGCGGAGACCACTGAAGCTTTCTTT.

The J gene is TRBJ1-2, the V gene TRBV20-1, with TRBD1 as a possible D gene (5 bases). The V end was cut by 3 bases, the J end by 8 bases, with 10 bases between. Germline assignment: CDR1 DFQATT and CDR2 SNEGSKA (reference sequence). The CDR3 runs to 11 residues. In nucleotides, the CDR3 is TGCAGTGCTAGTTTAGGGGTCGGCTACACCTTC. Residues: CSASLGVGYTF.

This chain joins TRBV14 and TRBJ1-2; D call uncertain. Germline assignment: CDR1 SGHDN and CDR2 FVKESK. Trimming pared 4 bases from V and 4 bases from J, leaving 19 bases between. The length of the CDR3 is 16 residues. The chain's CDR3 is CASSLPGKGRAYGYTF. The CDR3 DNA follows: TGTGCCAGCAGCCTCCCCGGCAAGGGAAGGGCCTATGGCTACACCTTC. The complete variable domain, with remaining parts taken from reference TRBV14 and TRBJ1-2, reads EAGVTQFPSHSVIEKGQTVTLRCDPISGHDNLYWYRRVMGKEIKFLLHFVKESKQDESGMPNNRFLAERTGGTYSTLKVQPAELEDSGVYFCASSLPGKGRAYGYTFGSGTRLTVV.

J is TRBJ2-5 and V is TRBV5-1; no definite D call. V was trimmed by 5 bases and J by 3 bases, leaving 17 bases between them. In germline, CDR1 is SGHRS, CDR2 YFSETQ. The CDR3 has 15 residues. The CDR3 is CASSQIGKWEETQYF. CDR3 DNA sequence: TGCGCCAGCAGTCAGATAGGGAAGTGGGAAGAGACCCAGTACTTC.

The chain has TRBV6-2 or TRBV6-3 and TRBJ2-7, with 10 bases identical to TRBD1. The V segment lost 7 bases and the J segment 6 bases; nucleotides outside the gene matches: 6. The CDR3 length is 13 residues. Per germline, CDR1 MNHEY and CDR2 SVGEGT. CDR3 coding DNA: TGTGCCAGCATGACAGGGGGCTGGGTCGAGCAGTACTTC. It yields the protein CASMTGGWVEQYF.

This clonotype has at least ten counts. The chain has TRBV7-9 and TRBJ1-2, with a weak D call TRBD1 (5 bases). The CDR3 loop spans 15 amino acids. CDR1 and CDR2 from the germline V gene are SEHNR and FQNEAQ (reference sequence). Trimming shortened V by 5 bases and J by 3 bases, and 16 bases separated the two germline ends. The CDR3 coding sequence is TGTGCCAGCAGCCAATGGACAACCGTGGACTATGGCTACACCTTC. Translation gives CASSQWTTVDYGYTF.

This clonotype has just a few counts. This chain joins TRBV19 and TRBJ1-2, with D unclear. The CDR3 covers 14 residues. The ends were cut back, 6 bases at V and 5 bases at J, with 16 bases in the middle. The germline V gene has CDR1 LNHDA and CDR2 SQIVND (reference sequence). The CDR3 DNA reads TGTGCCAGTAGAACCGGTGGGGTTGGATATGGCTACACCTTC. Its translation is CASRTGGVGYGYTF.